A single T cell receptor beta chain is shown here with its context. Extractions gave at least 5 micrograms of total RNA per sample. For the second PCR, which ran for roughly 7 to 11 cycles, a sample-barcoded 5' primer and a J-beta primer mix were used. TCRdb analysed the 5' RACE reads with MiXCR anew, one entry per CDR3 protein. The top ten clones hold approximately 0.7% of a sample with more than 1,000,000 distinct CDR3 sequences, less than 25% of them seen once. This specimen belongs to a study of blood T cells in healthy people across ages. This sample was shared with a second study, whose subject was T cells of mothers and their children. From that second work: Three healthy Caucasian mothers and their six children were the donors. Related mother-child pairs showed slightly higher but non-significant overlap than unrelated pairs.

The sequenced material came from blood. The TCR was taken from a girl aged 2-10 years in good health.

CDR3 coding DNA: TGCAGTGCTCCCTTGACAGGCGAAAATTCACCCCTCCACTTT. The encoded protein is CSAPLTGENSPLHF. The chain is built from TRBV20-1 and TRBJ1-6, with D possibly being TRBD1 (6 bases). The CDR3 runs 14 residues. Germline-derived CDR1 and CDR2 are DFQATT and SNEGSKA (reference sequence). V was pared by 5 bases and J by 7 bases, with 15 bases between.